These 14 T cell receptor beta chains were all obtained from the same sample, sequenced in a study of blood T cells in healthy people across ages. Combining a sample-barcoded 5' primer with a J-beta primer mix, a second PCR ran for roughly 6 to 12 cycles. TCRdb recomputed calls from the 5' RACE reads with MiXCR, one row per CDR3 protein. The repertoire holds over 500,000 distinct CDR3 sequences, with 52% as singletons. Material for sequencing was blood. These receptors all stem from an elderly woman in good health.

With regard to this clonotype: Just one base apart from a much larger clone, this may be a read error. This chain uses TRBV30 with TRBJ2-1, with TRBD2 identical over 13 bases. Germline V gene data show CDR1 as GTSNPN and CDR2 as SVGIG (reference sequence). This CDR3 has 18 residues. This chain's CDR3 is CAWLTGTSGTFSYNERFF. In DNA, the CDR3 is TGTGCCTGGTTAACCGGGACTAGCGGGACTTTCTCCTACAATGAGCGGTTCTTC.

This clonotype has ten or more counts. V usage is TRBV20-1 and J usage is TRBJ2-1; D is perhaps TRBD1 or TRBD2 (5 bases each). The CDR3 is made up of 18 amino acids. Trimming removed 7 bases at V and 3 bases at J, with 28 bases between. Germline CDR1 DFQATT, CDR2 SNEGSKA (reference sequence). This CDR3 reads CSGTRARGAGSFYNEQFF. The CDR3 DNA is TGCAGTGGTACCCGGGCCCGCGGTGCAGGGAGTTTCTACAATGAGCAGTTCTTC.

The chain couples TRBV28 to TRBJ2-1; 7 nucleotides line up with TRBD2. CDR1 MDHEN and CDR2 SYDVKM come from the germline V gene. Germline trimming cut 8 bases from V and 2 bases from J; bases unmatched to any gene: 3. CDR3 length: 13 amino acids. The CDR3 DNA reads TGTGCCAGCGGCGCGGGGGCCTACAATGAGCAGTTCTTC. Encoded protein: CASGAGAYNEQFF.

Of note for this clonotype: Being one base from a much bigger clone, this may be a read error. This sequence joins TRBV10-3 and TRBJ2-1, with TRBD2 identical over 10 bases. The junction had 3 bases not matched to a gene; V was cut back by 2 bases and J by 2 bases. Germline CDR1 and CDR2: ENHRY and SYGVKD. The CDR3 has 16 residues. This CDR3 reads CAISETSGTAYNEQFF. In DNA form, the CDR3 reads TGTGCCATCAGTGAGACTAGCGGGACCGCCTACAATGAGCAGTTCTTC.

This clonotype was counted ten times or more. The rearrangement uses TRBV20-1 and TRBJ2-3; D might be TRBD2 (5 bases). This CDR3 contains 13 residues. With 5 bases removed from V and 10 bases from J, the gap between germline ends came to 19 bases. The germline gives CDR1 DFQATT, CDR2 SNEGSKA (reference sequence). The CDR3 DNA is TGCAGTGCTTACTCTTCCCTAGCCACAGCGCAGTATTTT. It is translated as CSAYSSLATAQYF.

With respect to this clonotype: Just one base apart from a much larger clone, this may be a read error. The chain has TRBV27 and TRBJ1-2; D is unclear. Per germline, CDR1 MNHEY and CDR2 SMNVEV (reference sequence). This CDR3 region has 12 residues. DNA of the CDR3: TGTGTCAGCCCTAGCGGCTTGAATGGCTACACCTTC. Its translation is CVSPSGLNGYTF.

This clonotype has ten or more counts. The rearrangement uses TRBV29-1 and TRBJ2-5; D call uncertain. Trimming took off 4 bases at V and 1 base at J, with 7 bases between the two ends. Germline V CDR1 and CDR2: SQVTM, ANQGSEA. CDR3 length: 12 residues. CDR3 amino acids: CSVAGPQETQYF. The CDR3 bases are TGCAGCGTTGCCGGACCCCAAGAGACCCAGTACTTC.

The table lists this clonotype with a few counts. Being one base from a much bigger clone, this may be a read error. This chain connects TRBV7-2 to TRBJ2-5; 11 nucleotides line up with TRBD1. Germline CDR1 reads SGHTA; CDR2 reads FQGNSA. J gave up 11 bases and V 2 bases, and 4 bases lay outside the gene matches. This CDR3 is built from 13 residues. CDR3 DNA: TGTGCCAGCAGCTTAAACCGGGACAGGGGGCAGTACTTC. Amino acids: CASSLNRDRGQYF.

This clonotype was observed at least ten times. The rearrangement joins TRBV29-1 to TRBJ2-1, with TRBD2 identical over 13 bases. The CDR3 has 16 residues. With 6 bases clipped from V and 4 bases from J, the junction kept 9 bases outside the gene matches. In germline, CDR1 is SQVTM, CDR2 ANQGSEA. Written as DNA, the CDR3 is TGCAGCGTCGTCTCGACTAGCGGGGGGACTTACAATGAGCAGTTCTTC. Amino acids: CSVVSTSGGTYNEQFF.

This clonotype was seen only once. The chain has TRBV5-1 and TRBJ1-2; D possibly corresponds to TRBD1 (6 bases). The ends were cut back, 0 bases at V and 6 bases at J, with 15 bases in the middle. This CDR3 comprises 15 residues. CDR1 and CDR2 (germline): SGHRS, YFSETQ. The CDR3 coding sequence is TGCGCCAGCAGCTTGGCAGGTCAAGGGGGGGATGGCTACACCTTC. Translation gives CASSLAGQGGDGYTF.

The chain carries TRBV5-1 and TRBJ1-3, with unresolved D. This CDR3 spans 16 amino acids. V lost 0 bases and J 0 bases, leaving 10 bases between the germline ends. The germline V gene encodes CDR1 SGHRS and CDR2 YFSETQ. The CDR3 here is CASSLVPPDSGNTIYF. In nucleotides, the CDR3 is TGCGCCAGCAGCTTGGTTCCCCCCGACTCTGGAAACACCATATATTTT.

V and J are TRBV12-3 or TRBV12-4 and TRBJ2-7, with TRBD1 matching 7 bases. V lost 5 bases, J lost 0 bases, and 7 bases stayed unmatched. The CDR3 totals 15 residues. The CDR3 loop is CASSGTASTSYEQYF. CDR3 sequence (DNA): TGTGCCAGCAGTGGGACAGCTAGTACCTCCTACGAGCAGTACTTC.

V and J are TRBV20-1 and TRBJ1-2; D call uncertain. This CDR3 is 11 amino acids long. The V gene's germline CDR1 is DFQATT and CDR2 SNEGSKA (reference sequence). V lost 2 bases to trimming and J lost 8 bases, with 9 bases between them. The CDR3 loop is CSARLGEGYTF. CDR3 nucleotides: TGCAGTGCTAGACTGGGAGAGGGCTACACCTTC.

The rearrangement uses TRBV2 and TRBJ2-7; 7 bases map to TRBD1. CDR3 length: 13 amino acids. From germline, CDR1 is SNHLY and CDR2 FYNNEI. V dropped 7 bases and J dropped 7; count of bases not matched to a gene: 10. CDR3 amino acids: CASISDRYNEQYF. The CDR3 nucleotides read TGTGCCAGCATATCGGACAGGTACAATGAGCAGTACTTC.